Listed below are T cell receptor beta chains from one sample, sequenced in a study of cytomegalovirus exposure and HLA in healthy donors. Libraries were prepared by immunoSEQ multiplex PCR; TCRdb keeps only in-frame clonotypes and omits some of them. The table records about 100,000 clones, around 70% of them present only once. Material: PBMCs. These receptors were collected from a man aged 40-55 years in good health and CMV-seropositive. CDR3s include the opening cysteine and the closing phenylalanine or tryptophan. D genes are given only for firm matches. Clone size is not always given. Where it is, it says once, few, many or a class for expanded clones.

v_call: TRBV6-5
d_call: .
j_call: TRBJ1-2
clone_size: .
cdr3_nt: TGTGCCAGCAGGCTCTCCTTGACATCTAACTATGGCTACACCTTC
cdr3_aa: CASRLSLTSNYGYTF

v_call: TRBV7-9
d_call: .
j_call: TRBJ2-1
clone_size: .
cdr3_nt: TGTGCCAGCAGCTTAGCGCTACGGCAGGGGAAGTTCTTC
cdr3_aa: CASSLALRQGKFF

v_call: TRBV11-3
d_call: TRBD2
j_call: TRBJ2-1
clone_size: .
cdr3_nt: TGTGCCAGCAGCTTGACTAGCGGGAGTGGTGAGCAGTTCTTC
cdr3_aa: CASSLTSGSGEQFF

v_call: TRBV4-3
d_call: .
j_call: TRBJ2-7
clone_size: .
cdr3_nt: TGCGCCAGCAGCCAAGAGCTAGAAAACTACGAGCAGTACTTC
cdr3_aa: CASSQELENYEQYF

v_call: TRBV11-3
d_call: .
j_call: TRBJ1-5
clone_size: few
cdr3_nt: TGTGCCAGCAGCTTAGTCGGGGGTAATTATAATCAGCCCCAGCATTTT
cdr3_aa: CASSLVGGNYNQPQHF

v_call: TRBV5-1
d_call: TRBD2
j_call: TRBJ2-2
clone_size: .
cdr3_nt: TGCGCCAGCGGCATACTAGCGGGAGGTCCCGGGGAGCTGTTTTTT
cdr3_aa: CASGILAGGPGELFF

v_call: TRBV6-5
d_call: TRBD1
j_call: TRBJ2-7
clone_size: .
cdr3_nt: TGTGCCAGCAGTTACTCGCGACAGGGAATAGGCGAGCAGTACTTC
cdr3_aa: CASSYSRQGIGEQYF

v_call: TRBV30
d_call: .
j_call: TRBJ2-6
clone_size: .
cdr3_nt: TGTGCCTGGAGTGTAACAGGGACGGGGGCCAACGTCCTGACTTTC
cdr3_aa: CAWSVTGTGANVLTF

v_call: TRBV4-1
d_call: TRBD2
j_call: TRBJ2-7
clone_size: .
cdr3_nt: TGCGCCAGCAGCCAAGATTTGCGGGCGGGAGGCTACGAGCAGTACTTC
cdr3_aa: CASSQDLRAGGYEQYF

v_call: TRBV6-6
d_call: .
j_call: TRBJ2-4
clone_size: .
cdr3_nt: TGTGCCAGCAGTTATAGCGGCAAAAACATTCAGTACTTC
cdr3_aa: CASSYSGKNIQYF

v_call: TRBV5-1
d_call: .
j_call: TRBJ1-1
clone_size: .
cdr3_nt: TGCGCCACCAAACTCATAGCAGTGGGGAACACTGAAGCTTTCTTT
cdr3_aa: CATKLIAVGNTEAFF

v_call: TRBV18
d_call: TRBD1
j_call: TRBJ2-7
clone_size: few
cdr3_nt: TGTGCCAGCTCACCACCGGGTTCGGGACAGGGGGTTGGCGAGCAGTACTTC
cdr3_aa: CASSPPGSGQGVGEQYF

v_call: TRBV27
d_call: TRBD2
j_call: TRBJ2-1
clone_size: .
cdr3_nt: TGTGCCAGCAGTTCCGGGACTAGCGGCATTCTGGAGTTCTTC
cdr3_aa: CASSSGTSGILEFF

v_call: TRBV28
d_call: .
j_call: TRBJ2-5
clone_size: few
cdr3_nt: TGTGCCAGCAGCCCGGGTGGGAGAGAGAAAGAGACCCAGTACTTC
cdr3_aa: CASSPGGREKETQYF

v_call: TRBV28
d_call: .
j_call: TRBJ2-2
clone_size: .
cdr3_nt: TGTGCCAGCAGTACGGGGTTACTCACCGGGGAGCTGTTTTTT
cdr3_aa: CASSTGLLTGELFF

v_call: TRBV7-3
d_call: TRBD2
j_call: TRBJ2-1
clone_size: .
cdr3_nt: TGTGCCAGCAGCTTAGGACCGGGACTAGGTTACAATGAGCAGTTCTTC
cdr3_aa: CASSLGPGLGYNEQFF

v_call: TRBV10-3
d_call: TRBD1
j_call: TRBJ2-7
clone_size: .
cdr3_nt: TGTGCCATCAGCCCTCGGGACAGCTCCTACGAGCAGTACTTC
cdr3_aa: CAISPRDSSYEQYF

v_call: TRBV19
d_call: .
j_call: TRBJ1-5
clone_size: .
cdr3_nt: TGTGCCAGTAGTTACGGAGGTGGCCAGCCCCAGCATTTT
cdr3_aa: CASSYGGGQPQHF

v_call: TRBV11-2
d_call: .
j_call: TRBJ1-1
clone_size: .
cdr3_nt: TGTGCCAGCAGCTTAAAAGCCCGGACACTGAACACTGAAGCTTTCTTT
cdr3_aa: CASSLKARTLNTEAFF

v_call: TRBV30
d_call: .
j_call: TRBJ1-2
clone_size: .
cdr3_nt: TGTGCCTGGAGTGTATCGGAAATGGGAAAGGGGGGCTACACCTTC
cdr3_aa: CAWSVSEMGKGGYTF

v_call: TRBV27
d_call: .
j_call: TRBJ1-1
clone_size: .
cdr3_nt: TGTGCCAGCAGTCCGACAACCGGGACAGAAGCTTTCTTT
cdr3_aa: CASSPTTGTEAFF

v_call: TRBV10-1
d_call: TRBD1
j_call: TRBJ2-7
clone_size: .
cdr3_nt: TGCGCCAGCAGTGCGGGGACAGGGCTGGAGCAGTACTTC
cdr3_aa: CASSAGTGLEQYF

v_call: TRBV7-9
d_call: TRBD1
j_call: TRBJ1-1
clone_size: few
cdr3_nt: TGTGCCAGCAGCTCCCCCGTTGGGGGGACAGGGCGGACTGAAGCTTTCTTT
cdr3_aa: CASSSPVGGTGRTEAFF

v_call: TRBV7-9
d_call: .
j_call: TRBJ1-3
clone_size: .
cdr3_nt: TGTGCCAGCAGCTTAGGGCCACCGATCTCTGGAAACACCATATATTTT
cdr3_aa: CASSLGPPISGNTIYF